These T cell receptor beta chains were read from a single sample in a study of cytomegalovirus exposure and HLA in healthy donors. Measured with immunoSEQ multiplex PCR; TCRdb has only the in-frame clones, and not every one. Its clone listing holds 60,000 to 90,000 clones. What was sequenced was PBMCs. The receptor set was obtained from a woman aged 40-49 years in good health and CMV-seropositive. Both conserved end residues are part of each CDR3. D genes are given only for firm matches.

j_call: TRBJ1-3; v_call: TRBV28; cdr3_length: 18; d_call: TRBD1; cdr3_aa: CASSPWDSRSPSGNTIYF; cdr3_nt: TGTGCCAGCAGTCCCTGGGACAGCAGAAGCCCCTCTGGAAACACCATATATTTT
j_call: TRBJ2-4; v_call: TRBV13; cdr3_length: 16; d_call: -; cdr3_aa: CASSSTGTLAKNIQYF; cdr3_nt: TGTGCCAGCAGCTCGACAGGTACCCTAGCCAAAAACATTCAGTACTTC
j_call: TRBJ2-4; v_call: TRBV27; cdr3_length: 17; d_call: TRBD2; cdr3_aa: CASSFASGRETKNIQYF; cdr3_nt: TGTGCCAGCAGTTTCGCTAGCGGGAGAGAAACCAAAAACATTCAGTACTTC
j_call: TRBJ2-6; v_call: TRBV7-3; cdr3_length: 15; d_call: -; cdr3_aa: CASSPERAGANVLTF; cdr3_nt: TGTGCCAGCAGCCCAGAGAGGGCTGGGGCCAACGTCCTGACTTTC
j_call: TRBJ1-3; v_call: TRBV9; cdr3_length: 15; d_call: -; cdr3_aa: CASNPAANSGNTIYF; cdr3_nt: TGTGCCAGCAACCCCGCGGCGAACTCTGGAAACACCATATATTTT
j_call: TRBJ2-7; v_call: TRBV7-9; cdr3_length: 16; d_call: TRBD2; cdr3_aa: CASSLWLAGTYDEQYF; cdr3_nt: TGTGCCAGCAGCTTATGGCTAGCGGGGACCTACGACGAGCAGTACTTC
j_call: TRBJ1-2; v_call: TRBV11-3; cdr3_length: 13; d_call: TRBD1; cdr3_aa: CASSLGTVYGYTF; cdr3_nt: TGTGCCAGCAGCTTGGGGACAGTGTATGGCTACACCTTC
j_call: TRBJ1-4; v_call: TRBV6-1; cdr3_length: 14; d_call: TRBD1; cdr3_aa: CASSEGQGSEKLFF; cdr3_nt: TGTGCCAGCAGTGAGGGACAGGGGAGTGAAAAACTGTTTTTT
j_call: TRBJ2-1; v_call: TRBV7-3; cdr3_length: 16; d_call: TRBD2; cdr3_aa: CASSRYLEGGSNEQFF; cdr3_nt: TGTGCCAGCAGCCGCTACCTAGAGGGCGGGAGCAATGAGCAGTTCTTC
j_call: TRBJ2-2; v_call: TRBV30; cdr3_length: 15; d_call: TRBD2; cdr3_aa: CAWTRGAGGTGELFF; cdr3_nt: TGTGCCTGGACCCGGGGAGCGGGGGGAACCGGGGAGCTGTTTTTT
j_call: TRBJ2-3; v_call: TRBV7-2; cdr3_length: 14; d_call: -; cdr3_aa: CASSLAGHTDTQYF; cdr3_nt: TGTGCCAGCAGCTTAGCGGGGCACACAGATACGCAGTATTTT
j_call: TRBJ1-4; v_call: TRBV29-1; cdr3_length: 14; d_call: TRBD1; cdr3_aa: CSVSGDRGQEKLFF; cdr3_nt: TGCAGCGTTTCTGGGGACAGGGGGCAGGAAAAACTGTTTTTT
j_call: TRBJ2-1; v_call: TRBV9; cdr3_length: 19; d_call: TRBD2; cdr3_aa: CASSSGGLAGGKRYNEQFF; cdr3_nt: TGTGCCAGCAGTTCGGGAGGGCTAGCGGGGGGCAAAAGGTACAATGAGCAGTTCTTC
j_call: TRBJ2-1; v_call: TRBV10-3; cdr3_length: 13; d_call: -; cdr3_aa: CAISEAFENEQFF; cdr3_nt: TGTGCCATCAGTGAAGCTTTTGAAAATGAGCAGTTCTTC
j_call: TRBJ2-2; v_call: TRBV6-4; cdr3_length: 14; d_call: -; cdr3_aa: CASSPGGETGELFF; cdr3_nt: TGTGCCAGCAGTCCGGGGGGCGAAACCGGGGAGCTGTTTTTT
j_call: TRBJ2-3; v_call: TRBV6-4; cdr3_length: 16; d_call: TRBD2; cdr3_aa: CASITGLAGPTDTQYF; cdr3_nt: TGTGCCAGCATTACGGGACTAGCGGGACCCACAGATACGCAGTATTTT
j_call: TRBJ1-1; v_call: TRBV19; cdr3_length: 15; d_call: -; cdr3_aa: CASSIFQGMNTEAFF; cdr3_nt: TGTGCCAGTAGTATATTTCAGGGTATGAACACTGAAGCTTTCTTT
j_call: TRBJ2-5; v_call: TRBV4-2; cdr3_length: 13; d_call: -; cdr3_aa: CASSQAGAETQYF; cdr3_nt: TGTGCCAGCAGCCAAGCCGGTGCTGAGACCCAGTACTTC
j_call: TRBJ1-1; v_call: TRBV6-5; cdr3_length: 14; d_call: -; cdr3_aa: CASRAQVANTEAFF; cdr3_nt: TGTGCCAGCAGAGCTCAGGTCGCGAACACTGAAGCTTTCTTT
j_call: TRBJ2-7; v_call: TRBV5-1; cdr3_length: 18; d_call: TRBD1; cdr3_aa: CASSLRTPGQGDSYEQYF; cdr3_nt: TGCGCCAGCAGCTTGAGGACTCCGGGACAGGGGGACTCCTACGAGCAGTACTTC
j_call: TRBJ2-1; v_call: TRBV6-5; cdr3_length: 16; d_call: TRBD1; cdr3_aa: CASSYSWTGDYNEQFF; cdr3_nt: TGTGCCAGCAGTTATTCATGGACAGGCGATTACAATGAGCAGTTCTTC
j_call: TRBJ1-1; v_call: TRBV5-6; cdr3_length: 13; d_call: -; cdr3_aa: CASSLGRNTEAFF; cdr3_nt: TGTGCCAGCAGCTTGGGCAGGAACACTGAAGCTTTCTTT
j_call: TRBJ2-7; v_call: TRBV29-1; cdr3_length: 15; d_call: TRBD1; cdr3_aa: CSVPGTGKRGDEQYF; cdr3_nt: TGCAGCGTGCCCGGGACAGGGAAACGAGGGGACGAGCAGTACTTC
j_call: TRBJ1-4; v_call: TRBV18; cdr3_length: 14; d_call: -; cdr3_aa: CASSPGAANEKLFF; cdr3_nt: TGTGCCAGCTCACCGGGGGCCGCTAATGAAAAACTGTTTTTT
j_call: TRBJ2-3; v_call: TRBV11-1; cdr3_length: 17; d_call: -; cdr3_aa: CASSLLVFGEKNHTQYF; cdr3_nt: TGTGCCAGCAGCTTACTCGTGTTCGGGGAGAAGAATCATACGCAGTATTTT
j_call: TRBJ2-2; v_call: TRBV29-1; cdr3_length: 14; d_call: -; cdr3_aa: CSVDVAANTGELFF; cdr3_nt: TGCAGCGTTGATGTGGCCGCGAACACCGGGGAGCTGTTTTTT
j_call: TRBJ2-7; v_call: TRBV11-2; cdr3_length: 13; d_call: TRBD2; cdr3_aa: CASRFSGGAEQYF; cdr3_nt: TGTGCCAGCAGGTTTAGCGGGGGGGCCGAGCAGTACTTC
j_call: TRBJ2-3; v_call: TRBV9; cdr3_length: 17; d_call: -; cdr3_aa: CASSARTVWRKADTQYF; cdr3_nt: TGTGCCAGCAGCGCCCGGACAGTTTGGAGGAAAGCAGATACGCAGTATTTT
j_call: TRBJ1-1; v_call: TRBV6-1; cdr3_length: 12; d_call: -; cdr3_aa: CASSLGQREAFF; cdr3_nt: TGTGCCAGCAGCCTCGGACAGCGTGAAGCTTTCTTT
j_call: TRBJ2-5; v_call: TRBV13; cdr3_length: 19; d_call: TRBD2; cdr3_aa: CASSLRTSGRASLQETQYF; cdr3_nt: TGTGCCAGCAGCCTACGGACTAGCGGGAGGGCCAGTTTGCAAGAGACCCAGTACTTC
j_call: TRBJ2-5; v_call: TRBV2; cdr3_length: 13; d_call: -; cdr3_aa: CASSESLLETQYF; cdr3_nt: TGTGCCAGCAGTGAATCTCTCCTTGAGACCCAGTACTTC
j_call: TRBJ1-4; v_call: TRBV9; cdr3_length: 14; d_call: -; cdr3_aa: CASSVAGLNEKLFF; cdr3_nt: TGTGCCAGCAGCGTAGCAGGGTTGAATGAAAAACTGTTTTTT
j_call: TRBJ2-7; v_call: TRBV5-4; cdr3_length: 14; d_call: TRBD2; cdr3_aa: CASGGGLDLYEQYF; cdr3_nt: TGTGCCAGCGGGGGGGGACTAGACCTCTACGAGCAGTACTTC
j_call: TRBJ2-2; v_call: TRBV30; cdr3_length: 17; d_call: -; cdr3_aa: CAWIDEGGQTGTGELFF; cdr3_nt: TGTGCCTGGATTGATGAGGGGGGGCAAACGGGCACCGGGGAGCTGTTTTTT
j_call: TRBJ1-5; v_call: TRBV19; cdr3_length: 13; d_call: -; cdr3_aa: CASRRGFNQPQHF; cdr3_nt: TGTGCCAGTAGAAGGGGCTTCAATCAGCCCCAGCATTTT
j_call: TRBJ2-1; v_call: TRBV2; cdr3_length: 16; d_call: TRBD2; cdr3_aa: CASRPIAGALYNEQFF; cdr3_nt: TGTGCCAGCAGGCCCATAGCGGGAGCCCTCTACAATGAGCAGTTCTTC
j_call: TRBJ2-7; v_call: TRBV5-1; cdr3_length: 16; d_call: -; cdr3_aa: CASSLTVGGTSYEQYF; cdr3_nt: TGCGCCAGCAGCTTGACCGTTGGGGGCACGTCCTACGAGCAGTACTTC
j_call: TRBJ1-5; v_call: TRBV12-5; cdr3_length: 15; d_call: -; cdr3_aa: CASGLGGRGNQPQHF; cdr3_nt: TGTGCTAGTGGTTTGGGCGGCAGGGGAAATCAGCCCCAGCATTTT
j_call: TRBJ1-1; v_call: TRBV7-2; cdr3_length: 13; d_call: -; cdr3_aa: CASSLVSDTEAFF; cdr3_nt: TGTGCCAGCAGCTTAGTATCTGACACTGAAGCTTTCTTT
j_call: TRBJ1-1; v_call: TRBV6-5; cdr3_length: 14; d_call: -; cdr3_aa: CASSLQQENTEAFF; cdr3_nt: TGTGCCAGCAGTCTCCAACAGGAGAACACTGAAGCTTTCTTT
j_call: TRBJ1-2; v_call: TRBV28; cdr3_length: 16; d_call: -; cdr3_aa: CASIGGSTAFWIGYTF; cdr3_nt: TGTGCCAGCATTGGGGGGTCAACCGCCTTTTGGATTGGCTACACCTTC
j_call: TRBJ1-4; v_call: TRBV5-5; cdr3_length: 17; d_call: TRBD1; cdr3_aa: CASSLARGLATNEKLFF; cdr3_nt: TGTGCCAGCAGCTTGGCCAGGGGGCTTGCAACTAATGAAAAACTGTTTTTT